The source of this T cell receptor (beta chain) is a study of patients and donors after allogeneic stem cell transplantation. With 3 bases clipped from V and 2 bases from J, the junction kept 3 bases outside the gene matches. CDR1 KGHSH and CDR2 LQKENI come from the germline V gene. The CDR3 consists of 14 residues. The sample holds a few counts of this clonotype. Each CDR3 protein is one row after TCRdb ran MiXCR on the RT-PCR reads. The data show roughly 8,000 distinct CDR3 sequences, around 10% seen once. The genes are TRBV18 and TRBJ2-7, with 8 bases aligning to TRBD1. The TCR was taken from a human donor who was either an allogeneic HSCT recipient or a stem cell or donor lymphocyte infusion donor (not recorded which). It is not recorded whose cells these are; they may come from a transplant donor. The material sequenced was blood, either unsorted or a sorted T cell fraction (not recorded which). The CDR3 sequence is CASSPGDRPYEQYF. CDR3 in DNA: TGTGCCAGCTCACCTGGGGACAGGCCCTACGAGCAGTACTTC. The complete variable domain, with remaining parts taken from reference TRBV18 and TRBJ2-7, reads NAGVMQNPRHLVRRRGQEARLRCSPMKGHSHVYWYRQLPEEGLKFMVYLQKENIIDESGMPKERFSAEFPKEGPSILRIQQVVRGDSAAYFCASSPGDRPYEQYFGPGTRLTVT.